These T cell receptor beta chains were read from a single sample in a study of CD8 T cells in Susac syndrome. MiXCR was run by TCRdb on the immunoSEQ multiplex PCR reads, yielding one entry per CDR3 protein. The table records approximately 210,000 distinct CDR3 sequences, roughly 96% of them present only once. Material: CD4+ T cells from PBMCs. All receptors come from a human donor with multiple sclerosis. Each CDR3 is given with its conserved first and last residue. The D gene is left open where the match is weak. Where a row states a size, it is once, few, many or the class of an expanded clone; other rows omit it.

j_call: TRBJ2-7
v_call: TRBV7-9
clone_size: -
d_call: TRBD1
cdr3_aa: CASSLTGGGQGVFHEQYF
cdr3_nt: TGTGCCAGCAGCTTAACAGGGGGCGGACAGGGAGTTTTCCACGAGCAGTACTTC

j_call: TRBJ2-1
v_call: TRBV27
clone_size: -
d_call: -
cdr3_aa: CASRSTLGNEQFF
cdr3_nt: TGTGCCAGCAGATCTACTCTAGGCAATGAGCAGTTCTTC

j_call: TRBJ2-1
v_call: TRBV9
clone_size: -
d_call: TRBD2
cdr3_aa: CASSPLALTDEQFF
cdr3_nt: TGTGCCAGCAGTCCACTAGCGTTAACCGATGAGCAGTTCTTC

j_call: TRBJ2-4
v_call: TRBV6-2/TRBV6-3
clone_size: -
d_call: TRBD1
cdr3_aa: CASSYEAGGNIQYF
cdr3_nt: TGTGCCAGCAGTTACGAGGCAGGGGGCAACATTCAGTACTTC

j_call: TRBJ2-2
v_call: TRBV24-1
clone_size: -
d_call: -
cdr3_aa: CATSDYAGANTGELFF
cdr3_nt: TGTGCCACCAGTGACTACGCAGGAGCGAACACCGGGGAGCTGTTTTTT

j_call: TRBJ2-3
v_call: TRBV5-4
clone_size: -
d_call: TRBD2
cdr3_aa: CASTGLAGGLTDTQYF
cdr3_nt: TGTGCCAGCACCGGACTAGCGGGGGGCCTCACAGATACGCAGTATTTT

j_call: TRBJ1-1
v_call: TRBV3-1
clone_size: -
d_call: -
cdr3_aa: CASSIRHRTEAFF
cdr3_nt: TGTGCCAGCAGCATCCGACACAGGACTGAAGCTTTCTTT

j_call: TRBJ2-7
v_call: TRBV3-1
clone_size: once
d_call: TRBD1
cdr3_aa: CASSRRPGQGGLEQYF
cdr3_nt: TGTGCCAGCAGCCGGAGACCGGGACAGGGGGGCCTAGAGCAGTACTTC

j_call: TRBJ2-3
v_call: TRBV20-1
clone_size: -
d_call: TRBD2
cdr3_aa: CSARDYLRTDTQYF
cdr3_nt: TGCAGTGCCCGGGACTACTTAAGGACAGATACGCAGTATTTT

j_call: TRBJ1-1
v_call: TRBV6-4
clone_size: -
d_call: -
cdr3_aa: CASSSTGSTEAFF
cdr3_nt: TGTGCCAGCAGTTCCACAGGGAGCACTGAAGCTTTCTTT

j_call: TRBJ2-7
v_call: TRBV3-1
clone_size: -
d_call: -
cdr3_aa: CASSQGGRISF
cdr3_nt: TGTGCCAGCAGCCAAGGCGGGCGCATCTCCTTC

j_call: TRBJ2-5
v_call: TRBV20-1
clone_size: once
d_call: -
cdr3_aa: CSPARGETQYF
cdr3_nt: TGCAGCCCTGCCCGCGGAGAGACCCAGTACTTC

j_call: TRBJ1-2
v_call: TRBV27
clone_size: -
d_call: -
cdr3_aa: CASSPAGFDYGYTF
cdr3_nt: TGTGCCAGCAGTCCCGCGGGGTTTGACTATGGCTACACCTTC

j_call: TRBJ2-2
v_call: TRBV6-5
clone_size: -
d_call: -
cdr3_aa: CASSYDRGGASTGELFF
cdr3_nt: TGTGCCAGCAGTTACGATAGAGGCGGGGCCTCGACCGGGGAGCTGTTTTTT

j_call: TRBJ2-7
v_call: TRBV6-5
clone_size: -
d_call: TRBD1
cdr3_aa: CASSFSRTGISEQYF
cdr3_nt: TGTGCCAGCAGTTTTTCCCGGACAGGGATAAGCGAGCAGTACTTC

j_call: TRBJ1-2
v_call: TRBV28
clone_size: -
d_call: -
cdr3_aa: CASSPRALLGYTF
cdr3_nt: TGTGCCAGCAGTCCCAGGGCTCTCCTTGGCTACACCTTC

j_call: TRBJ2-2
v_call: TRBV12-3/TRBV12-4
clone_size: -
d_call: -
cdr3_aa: CASSFRRGDTGELFF
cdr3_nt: TGTGCCAGCAGTTTCCGCAGGGGGGACACCGGGGAGCTGTTTTTT

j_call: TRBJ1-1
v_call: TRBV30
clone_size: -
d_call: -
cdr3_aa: CASEAGVNTEAFF
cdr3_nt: TGTGCCTCTGAGGCGGGGGTGAACACTGAAGCTTTCTTT